This entry features one T cell receptor (beta chain) sequence. The data derive from a study of blood T cell repertoires in COVID-19. V was shortened by 4 bases and J by 7 bases, with 12 bases between the two germline ends. Germline assignment: CDR1 SGDLS and CDR2 YYNGEE. The CDR3 consists of 14 residues. Only in-frame clones appear in the TCRdb table, and some are missing; sequencing was by immunoSEQ multiplex PCR. The sample records hundreds of thousands of clones, roughly 88% being singletons. The sequencing input was peripheral blood. The receptor was derived from a woman aged 70 to 79 with COVID-19, enrolled during active disease. The gene calls are TRBV9 and TRBJ1-6; tentative D call: TRBD1 (5 bases). The CDR3 DNA reads as TGTGCCAGCAGCCTCCCAGGGTTCAATTCACCCCTCCACTTT. This sequence encodes CASSLPGFNSPLHF.